A selection of T cell receptor beta chains follows, all from one sample in a study of blood T cell repertoires in COVID-19. Measured with immunoSEQ multiplex PCR; TCRdb has only the in-frame clones, and not every one. Altogether more than 70,000 clones are present, more than 70% being singletons, with the ten largest covering 20% to 25%. The sequenced material came from peripheral blood. The receptors were sampled from a woman of 80 years or more in a cohort sampled during active or convalescent COVID-19. Each CDR3 is given without its conserved first and last residue.

V gene: TRBV27
J gene: TRBJ2-1
CDR3 length: 17
CDR3 protein: ASSLRDGRGLSVAGEQF

V gene: TRBV25-1
J gene: TRBJ2-1
CDR3 length: 16
CDR3 protein: ASSEMGLAESSYNEQF

V gene: TRBV29-1
J gene: TRBJ2-4
CDR3 length: 15
CDR3 protein: SVRATGAKETKNIQY

V gene: TRBV10-3
J gene: TRBJ2-7
CDR3 length: 11
CDR3 protein: AIGSGPTYEQY

V gene: TRBV10-3
J gene: TRBJ2-1
CDR3 length: 11
CDR3 protein: AIRTSGRDEQF

V gene: TRBV5-6
J gene: TRBJ2-1
CDR3 length: 10
CDR3 protein: ASSLAGAGQF

V gene: TRBV28
J gene: TRBJ2-3
CDR3 length: 14
CDR3 protein: ASRTPGQPKGDTQY

V gene: TRBV6-5
J gene: TRBJ2-3
CDR3 length: 14
CDR3 protein: ASSSRTGTSTDTQY

V gene: TRBV3-1/TRBV3-2
J gene: TRBJ2-3
CDR3 length: 13
CDR3 protein: ASRRTRPPSDTQY

V gene: TRBV5-1
J gene: TRBJ2-1
CDR3 length: 11
CDR3 protein: ASRRDRENEQF

V gene: TRBV5-1
J gene: TRBJ2-1
CDR3 length: 13
CDR3 protein: ASSIGLALYNEQF

V gene: TRBV18
J gene: TRBJ1-6
CDR3 length: 13
CDR3 protein: ASSQNTGSGSPLH

V gene: TRBV6-4
J gene: TRBJ1-1
CDR3 length: 12
CDR3 protein: ASSAEGANTEAF

V gene: TRBV11-2
J gene: TRBJ2-3
CDR3 length: 12
CDR3 protein: ASSPGGRADTQY

V gene: TRBV5-6
J gene: TRBJ1-2
CDR3 length: 12
CDR3 protein: ASSPDRAYYGYT

V gene: TRBV6-2/TRBV6-3
J gene: TRBJ2-5
CDR3 length: 13
CDR3 protein: ASSYLGGYQETQY

V gene: TRBV7-2
J gene: TRBJ1-5
CDR3 length: 12
CDR3 protein: ASSLVGGNQPQH

V gene: TRBV27
J gene: TRBJ1-4
CDR3 length: 13
CDR3 protein: ASRNLGGSNEKLF

V gene: TRBV28
J gene: TRBJ1-5
CDR3 length: 13
CDR3 protein: ASSSSRAGNQPQH

V gene: TRBV5-1
J gene: TRBJ2-5
CDR3 length: 12
CDR3 protein: ASSQIQGPETQY

V gene: TRBV2
J gene: TRBJ2-7
CDR3 length: 11
CDR3 protein: ASRGGSFYEQY

V gene: TRBV19
J gene: TRBJ1-5
CDR3 length: 12
CDR3 protein: ASSAGHSNQPQH

V gene: TRBV30
J gene: TRBJ1-4
CDR3 length: 13
CDR3 protein: AWRQGTVTNEKLF

V gene: TRBV18
J gene: TRBJ2-3
CDR3 length: 12
CDR3 protein: ASSPPPGGDTQY

V gene: TRBV5-1
J gene: TRBJ2-1
CDR3 length: 13
CDR3 protein: ASSFSGRNYNEQF

V gene: TRBV14
J gene: TRBJ1-1
CDR3 length: 12
CDR3 protein: ASSRWSGATEAF

V gene: TRBV9
J gene: TRBJ2-5
CDR3 length: 11
CDR3 protein: ASSAQGGETQY

V gene: TRBV6-5
J gene: TRBJ1-6
CDR3 length: 12
CDR3 protein: ASSYLAVNSPLH

V gene: TRBV30
J gene: TRBJ2-5
CDR3 length: 11
CDR3 protein: AWSMKRGETQY

V gene: TRBV7-9
J gene: TRBJ1-2
CDR3 length: 12
CDR3 protein: ATLGRRVSQGYT

V gene: TRBV7-9
J gene: TRBJ1-4
CDR3 length: 13
CDR3 protein: ASSPRGLGGEKLF

V gene: TRBV21-1
J gene: TRBJ1-1
CDR3 length: 12
CDR3 protein: ASSHQKLDTEAF

V gene: TRBV30
J gene: TRBJ1-2
CDR3 length: 10
CDR3 protein: AWRGPKGVYT

V gene: TRBV14
J gene: TRBJ2-5
CDR3 length: 11
CDR3 protein: ASSPSYWETQY

V gene: TRBV24-1
J gene: TRBJ2-5
CDR3 length: 13
CDR3 protein: ATSDTGGSRETQY

V gene: TRBV3-1/TRBV3-2
J gene: TRBJ2-3
CDR3 length: 15
CDR3 protein: ASSQDGGLVIADTQY

V gene: TRBV18
J gene: TRBJ1-6
CDR3 length: 11
CDR3 protein: ASSPSRGTPLH

V gene: TRBV24-1
J gene: TRBJ1-5
CDR3 length: 12
CDR3 protein: ATSVRESNQPQH

V gene: TRBV28
J gene: TRBJ2-7
CDR3 length: 13
CDR3 protein: ASSLTGVLPYEQY

V gene: TRBV30
J gene: TRBJ1-5
CDR3 length: 12
CDR3 protein: AWSPTGRHQPQH

V gene: TRBV27
J gene: TRBJ1-3
CDR3 length: 14
CDR3 protein: ASSLSWGLAGNTIY

V gene: TRBV5-1
J gene: TRBJ2-7
CDR3 length: 12
CDR3 protein: ASSIEPGGYEQY